This T cell receptor (beta chain) was retrieved from a study of Ad26.COV2.S vaccination and SARS-CoV-2 variants. Germline-derived CDR1 and CDR2 are MNHNY and SVGAGI (reference sequence). V gave up 5 bases and J gave up 0 bases, with 16 bases separating them. CDR3 size: 17 residues. This table comes from immunoSEQ multiplex PCR, and its TCRdb copy is limited to in-frame clones, with some not included. Of 300,000 to 400,000 clones listed, around 88% are singletons. Treatment reported: roughly 20 received Ad26.COV2.S at low or high dose, single or two shots; about 5 received placebo; per-sample allocation not given. Day 63 after the first vaccine or placebo injection was the time point for sampling.

Sequenced material: peripheral blood, taken in a trial of Ad26.COV2.S vaccine versus placebo. The chain is built from TRBV6-6 and TRBJ1-4; D uncertain. This sequence was found in a person aged 18-60 years who received the Ad26.COV2.S COVID-19 vaccine or a placebo. The CDR3: CASSQDEPLATNEKLFF. The CDR3 nucleotides are TGTGCCAGCAGTCAGGACGAACCGCTTGCAACTAATGAAAAACTGTTTTTT.